These 12 T cell receptor beta chains were sequenced from one sample in a study of cytomegalovirus exposure and HLA in healthy donors (dated by TCRdb to the late 2010s). The library was obtained by the immunoSEQ multiplex PCR assay. For the multiplex PCR, a mixture combining 60 forward primers for TCR Vbeta segments and 13 reverse primers for TCR Jbeta segments was used. TCRdb's version of the immuneACCESS table is confined to in-frame rearrangements and falls short of the full clone set. An unresolved V gene accounts for under half of the shortfall where checked; the remainder is of unknown origin. The sample records around 140,000 clones, 61% of which are singletons. The ten largest make up roughly 1.8% of the sample. The sequenced sample consisted of PBMCs. The receptors here all came from a male donor in good health and CMV-seronegative.

This clone was observed a single time. V and J are TRBV6-6 and TRBJ2-2; tentative D call: TRBD2 (5 bases). V lost 2 bases, J lost 6 bases, and 16 bases lay in between. The CDR3 consists of 16 residues. Germline V gene sequence: CDR1 MNHNY, CDR2 SVGAGI (reference sequence). The CDR3 coding sequence is TGTGCCAGCAGTTACCCGAGCCAAGAGGGTTCCGGGGAGCTGTTTTTT. Its translation: CASSYPSQEGSGELFF.

The V and J genes are TRBV7-6 and TRBJ1-5; D is ambiguous. With 5 bases removed from V and 0 bases from J, the gap between germline ends came to 8 bases. The CDR3 contains 14 residues. The germline V gene encodes CDR1 SGHVS and CDR2 FNYEAQ. The CDR3 sequence is CASSQGDSNQPQHF. The DNA for the CDR3 is TGTGCCAGCAGCCAAGGAGATAGCAATCAGCCCCAGCATTTT.

This chain links TRBV5-1 with TRBJ2-5; the match to TRBD1 covers 7 bases. This CDR3 has 15 amino acids. Germline assignment: CDR1 SGHRS and CDR2 YFSETQ. V was clipped by 4 bases and J by 1 base; unmatched bases: 7. DNA of the CDR3: TGCGCCAGCAGCCGAGCCGGGACAGCCCAAGAGACCCAGTACTTC. This gives the protein CASSRAGTAQETQYF.

This clone has just a few counts. CDR3 amino acids: CASSGRGSSYNEQFF. The CDR3 region has the DNA TGTGCCAGCAGTGGGCGGGGGAGCTCCTACAATGAGCAGTTCTTC. The chain carries TRBV25-1 and TRBJ2-1; TRBD2 matches at 7 bases. This CDR3 region has 15 residues. After removal of 4 bases from V and 0 bases from J, the junction contained 3 bases not matched to a gene. Germline CDR1 is MGHDK and CDR2 is SYGVNS.

The V call is TRBV7-2, the J call TRBJ1-3, with D unclear. CDR3 length equals 14 residues. Germline V gene data show CDR1 as SGHTA and CDR2 as FQGNSA. The V end was cut by 1 base, the J end by 3 bases, with 7 bases between. The DNA for the CDR3 is TGTGCCAGCAGCTTAGTCATGAGTGGAAACACCATATATTTT. It is translated as CASSLVMSGNTIYF.

The chain links TRBV4-2 to TRBJ1-3; D perhaps matches TRBD1 (6 bases). Per germline, CDR1 LGHNA and CDR2 YNFKEQ. The V end lost 1 base, the J end lost 2 bases, and 6 bases lay between the germline ends. The CDR3 has 14 amino acids. In DNA, the CDR3 is TGTGCCAGCAGCCAAGCAGGGGCTGGAAACACCATATATTTT. It translates to CASSQAGAGNTIYF.

This CDR3 reads CASSSRGDYEQYF. Written as DNA, the CDR3 is TGTGCCAGCAGCTCCAGGGGAGACTACGAGCAGTACTTC. V is TRBV4-2 and J is TRBJ2-7; D possibly corresponds to TRBD1 (6 bases). The CDR3 has 13 residues. V lost 5 bases and J lost 3, with 11 bases in between. Germline V gene data show CDR1 as LGHNA and CDR2 as YNFKEQ.

V is TRBV5-1 and J is TRBJ2-3, with D possibly being TRBD1 (6 bases). CDR1 is SGHRS, CDR2 YFSETQ, per germline. Deletions cut 4 bases from V and 1 base from J, with 19 bases between. The CDR3 covers 17 residues. This chain's CDR3 is CASSALMGARGTDTQYF. CDR3 DNA: TGCGCCAGCAGCGCCTTAATGGGGGCCCGGGGCACAGATACGCAGTATTTT.

In DNA, the CDR3 is TGTGCCAGTAGTATCGATCAGGGGGTAGGCAATCAGCCCCAGCATTTT. It encodes CASSIDQGVGNQPQHF. The V call is TRBV19, the J call TRBJ1-5; 7 bases align to TRBD1. With 3 bases clipped from V and 2 bases from J, the junction kept 7 bases outside the gene matches. The CDR3 spans 16 residues. Germline V gene sequence: CDR1 LNHDA, CDR2 SQIVND (reference sequence).

This CDR3 reads CATLSQETQYF. DNA of the CDR3: TGTGCCACCTTATCCCAAGAGACCCAGTACTTC. The V call is TRBV28, the J call TRBJ2-5; D not certain. CDR1 and CDR2 (germline): MDHEN, SYDVKM. This CDR3 is built from 11 residues. Trimming left V 10 bases short and J 1 base short, with 7 bases between.

The chain recombines TRBV2 with TRBJ2-2; maybe TRBD1 (5 bases). Trimming left V 6 bases short and J 2 bases short, with 10 bases between. CDR3 length: 14 residues. The germline gives CDR1 SNHLY, CDR2 FYNNEI. This CDR3 is CASRGQGNTGELFF. CDR3 nucleotide sequence: TGTGCCAGCAGAGGGCAGGGAAACACCGGGGAGCTGTTTTTT.

The chain uses TRBV30 and TRBJ1-6; D may be TRBD1 (6 bases). V dropped 0 bases and J dropped 9 bases, with 15 bases sitting between them. In germline, CDR1 is GTSNPN, CDR2 SVGIG (reference sequence). The CDR3 has 15 amino acids. The CDR3 here is CAWSVRGQGSSPLHF. The CDR3 region has the DNA TGTGCCTGGAGTGTAAGGGGTCAGGGGAGTTCACCCCTCCACTTT.